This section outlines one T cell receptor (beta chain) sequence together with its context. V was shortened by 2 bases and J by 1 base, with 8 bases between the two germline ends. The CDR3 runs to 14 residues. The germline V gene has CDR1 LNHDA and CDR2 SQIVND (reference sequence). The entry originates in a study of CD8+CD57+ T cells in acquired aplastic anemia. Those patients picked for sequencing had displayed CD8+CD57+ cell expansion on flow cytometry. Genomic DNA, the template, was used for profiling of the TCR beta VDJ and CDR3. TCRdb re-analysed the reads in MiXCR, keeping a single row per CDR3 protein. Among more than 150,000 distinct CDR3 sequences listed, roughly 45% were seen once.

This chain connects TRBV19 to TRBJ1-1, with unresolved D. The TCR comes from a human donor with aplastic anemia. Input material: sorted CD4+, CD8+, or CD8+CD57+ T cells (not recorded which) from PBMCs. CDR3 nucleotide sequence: TGTGCCAGTAGTATACTTGGAAGGAACACTGAAGCTTTCTTT. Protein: CASSILGRNTEAFF.